This T cell receptor beta chain is from a study of cytomegalovirus exposure and HLA in healthy donors. Looking at the study overall: Some 200 million T cells yielded approximately 100 million unique TCR beta sequences, as an earlier analysis found.

Notes on the study in general: Researchers reportedly found TCR beta sequences accurately predicted most subjects' HLA-A and HLA-B alleles. A later analysis found TCR association rates differed by HLA locus, highest for DRB1 and lowest for HLA-C.

Germline assignment: CDR1 SNHLY and CDR2 FYNNEI. The CDR3 loop spans 15 amino acids. V was clipped by 7 bases and J by 6 bases; unmatched bases: 13. 13 Jbeta primers and 60 Vbeta primers were used for the PCR. The table came from immunoSEQ multiplex PCR; TCRdb's copy has only in-frame clones and leaves some out. Of about 160,000 clones in the sample, roughly 90% were seen once. For this clone: Its antigen remains unknown.

This sequence was found in a woman aged 18-29 years in good health and CMV-seronegative. The chain combines TRBV2 with TRBJ1-1; 8 bases match TRBD1. The sample was PBMCs. CDR3 loop: CASTKTGVVAPEAFF. The CDR3 DNA sequence: TGTGCCAGCACGAAGACAGGGGTGGTAGCGCCTGAAGCTTTCTTT.